This T cell receptor (beta chain) was recovered during a study of PD-1 blockade in classical Hodgkin lymphoma. Study as a whole: Nivolumab dosing for patients was 3 mg/kg, administered intravenously every 2 weeks.

General study results and limits: Complete responders' diversity at baseline resembled that of newly diagnosed patients. The study found that TCR diversity rose significantly by C4D1 in CD4+ but not CD8+ cells.

There was relapse after autologous stem cell transplantation in every patient, and there was variation in brentuximab vedotin exposure. Comment on this clone: What it binds is not known.

The protocol was immunoSEQ multiplex PCR, while the TCRdb copy is restricted to in-frame clones and leaves out a portion. This sample has tens of thousands of clones; 86% occur once, and the top ten carry about 2.7%. The origin of this receptor is a human donor with classical Hodgkin lymphoma. Sequencing used peripheral blood mononuclear cells (PBMCs), obtained at baseline.

CDR3 coding DNA: TGCGCCAGCAGCCAAAATCCGGGACTAGCTCGTCTCGAGCAGTACTTC. Encoded protein: CASSQNPGLARLEQYF. This chain connects TRBV4-1 to TRBJ2-7; 9 nucleotides match TRBD2. The CDR3 extends over 16 amino acids. V lost 2 bases and J lost 6; bases outside the gene matches: 11. Germline assignment: CDR1 MGHRA and CDR2 YSYEKL.